The T cell receptor (beta chain) described here comes from a study of breast tumors, draining lymph nodes, adjacent tissues (dated by TCRdb to the mid-2010s). In the study overall: In breast cancer patients, the study compared the TCR beta repertoires of tumor, adjacent nontumor tissue and axillary lymph nodes. The study was designed to assess the relationships and possible T-cell exchange between tumor, surrounding tissue and draining lymph node repertoires in human breast cancer. What the work shows at the level of the full study, not this receptor alone: Tumor T-cell repertoires showed less diversity than lymph node repertoires and more diversity than nontumor tissue repertoires, and tumor T-cell repertoires showed preferential V and J gene usage. The conclusion that tumor T cells originate in lymph nodes was presented as consistent with a hypothesis rather than as directly demonstrated. The data were considered consistent with the idea that most tumor T cells come from the lymph node and then expand in tumor tissue. In luminal-like breast cancer, tumor and nontumor tissue repertoires resembled each other significantly more than in basal-like breast cancer.

The data were produced on an Illumina HiSeq 2000. TCR beta chain libraries were generated by multiplex PCR amplification. The amplified TCR beta chain products were analyzed by high-throughput sequencing. TCRdb reanalyzed the raw reads on its own, using fastp at Q25 for trimming and MiXCR for clone calling, and kept in-frame beta chains. A single entry per CDR3 protein holds the most common genes and DNA from its merged rows. The sample table contains about 270,000 distinct CDR3 sequences; only one count was recorded for roughly 31% of them. The ten largest clones represent approximately 1% of the sample. The CDR3 covers 14 residues, taking in both the cysteine and the phenylalanine. The CDR3 DNA has 42 bases and is translated from base 1. From a lookup of the germline V gene (reference sequence), CDR1 and CDR2 are DFQATT and SNEGSKA. This clonotype was counted a few times. Its recognized antigen is unknown. A much larger clone is a single base away; this may be a read error.

Lymph node samples were obtained from the axillary draining lymph nodes of breast cancer patients. The TCR comes from a female donor with breast cancer. Some clones in this sample may be carry-over from other donors' samples. The chain joins TRBV20-1 to TRBJ2-7; 9 central nucleotides agree with TRBD1. Specimen: axillary lymph node tissue. The CDR3 region: CSAWTGAESSEQYF. The base sequence is TGCAGTGCCTGGACAGGGGCGGAATCCTCCGAGCAGTACTTC.